This is a list of T cell receptor beta chains from one sample in a study of Ad26.COV2.S vaccination and SARS-CoV-2 variants. The assay was immunoSEQ multiplex PCR, and TCRdb's table has in-frame clones only and misses some. The repertoire consists of a few hundred thousand clones, with roughly 90% occurring once and the leading ten covering under 2%. Sample: peripheral blood, taken in a trial of Ad26.COV2.S vaccine versus placebo. All receptors derive from a person between 18 and 59 years old who received the Ad26.COV2.S COVID-19 vaccine or a placebo. CDR3s include the opening cysteine and the closing phenylalanine or tryptophan. A D gene is named only where the DNA matches it firmly. Expanded clones get a size class; other rows say once, few or many, or leave the size out.

V	D	J	size	CDR3	DNA
TRBV12-3/TRBV12-4	NA	TRBJ2-5	NA	CASSLGLETQYF	TGTGCCAGCAGTTTAGGATTGGAGACCCAGTACTTC
TRBV9	NA	TRBJ2-2	NA	CASSPHRTGELFF	TGTGCCAGCAGCCCCCATAGAACCGGGGAGCTGTTTTTT
TRBV27	NA	TRBJ2-1	NA	CASSRQYNEQFF	TGTGCCAGCAGTCGGCAGTACAATGAGCAGTTCTTC
TRBV19	TRBD1	TRBJ1-6	few	CASNTGVDSPLHF	TGTGCCAGTAACACAGGGGTCGATTCACCCCTCCACTTT
TRBV19	TRBD2	TRBJ2-1	NA	CASSNRLAGGNEQFF	TGTGCCAGTAGTAACCGACTAGCGGGAGGGAATGAGCAGTTCTTC
TRBV5-3	NA	TRBJ1-3	NA	CARSTVSLSSGNTIYF	TGTGCCAGAAGCACCGTGTCGCTGAGCTCTGGAAACACCATATATTTT
TRBV25-1	NA	TRBJ1-4	NA	CASMKDLSWFF	TGTGCCAGCATGAAAGATCTTTCATGGTTTTTT
TRBV28	TRBD2	TRBJ2-5	NA	CASSLSGGPQETQYF	TGTGCCAGCAGTTTGTCGGGAGGGCCTCAGGAGACCCAGTACTTC
TRBV20-1	NA	TRBJ2-3	NA	CSARARFPQYF	TGCAGTGCTAGAGCCCGCTTTCCGCAGTATTTT
TRBV2	TRBD1	TRBJ1-5	NA	CASSDRGWNQPQHF	TGTGCCAGCAGTGACAGGGGGTGGAATCAGCCCCAGCATTTT
TRBV27	NA	TRBJ1-5	NA	CASKQGGGALNQPQHF	TGTGCCAGCAAGCAGGGTGGCGGAGCCTTGAATCAGCCCCAGCATTTT
TRBV30	TRBD1	TRBJ1-5	NA	CAWSYRDRGRVQPQHF	TGTGCCTGGAGTTACAGAGACAGGGGGCGCGTTCAGCCCCAGCATTTT
TRBV28	NA	TRBJ2-7	NA	CASSLGGVQSYEQYF	TGTGCCAGCAGTCTTGGTGGGGTGCAATCCTACGAGCAGTACTTC
TRBV28	TRBD1	TRBJ1-5	NA	CASSPRAGGMKQPQHF	TGTGCCAGCAGTCCCCGGGCAGGGGGGATGAAACAGCCCCAGCATTTT
TRBV9	TRBD2	TRBJ2-3	NA	CASSLTSFGTSGRAMRDTQYF	TGTGCCAGCAGCCTGACCTCCTTCGGGACTAGCGGGAGGGCCATGAGAGATACGCAGTATTTT
TRBV20-1	NA	TRBJ2-3	NA	CSASITDTQYF	TGCAGTGCATCAATCACAGATACGCAGTATTTT
TRBV5-1	TRBD1	TRBJ1-6	NA	CASSKSTQGLVGSPLHF	TGCGCCAGCAGCAAGTCTACACAGGGGTTGGTTGGTTCACCCCTCCACTTT
TRBV9	NA	TRBJ1-6	NA	CASSPFAGVRDSPLHF	TGTGCCAGCAGCCCCTTTGCCGGGGTGCGGGATTCACCCCTCCACTTT
TRBV4-1	NA	TRBJ2-5	once	CASSQAQRVQETQYF	TGCGCCAGCAGCCAAGCCCAGCGGGTCCAAGAGACCCAGTACTTC
TRBV30	NA	TRBJ2-7	NA	CAWSLNEQYF	TGTGCCTGGAGTTTGAACGAGCAGTACTTC
TRBV19	TRBD2	TRBJ2-2	NA	CASSMELAGGAGELFF	TGTGCCAGTAGTATGGAGCTAGCGGGAGGGGCCGGGGAGCTGTTTTTT
TRBV19	TRBD2	TRBJ2-1	NA	CASSRGLAAYNEQFF	TGTGCCAGTAGTAGGGGACTAGCGGCATACAATGAGCAGTTCTTC
TRBV7-9	TRBD1	TRBJ1-2	NA	CASSDRQGFYGYTF	TGTGCCAGCAGCGACCGACAGGGGTTCTATGGCTACACCTTC
TRBV5-6	TRBD2	TRBJ2-5	NA	CASSAGLAGGETQYF	TGTGCCAGCAGCGCTGGACTAGCGGGCGGAGAGACCCAGTACTTC
TRBV6-5	TRBD1	TRBJ1-4	NA	CASSTTGGSNEKLFF	TGTGCCAGCAGTACTACAGGGGGGTCTAATGAAAAACTGTTTTTT
TRBV28	TRBD2	TRBJ2-5	NA	CASRDPGLAANSAQYF	TGTGCCAGCAGGGACCCGGGACTAGCGGCCAATTCAGCCCAGTACTTC
TRBV5-6	TRBD1	TRBJ1-5	NA	CASSLAGGTGGQPQHF	TGTGCCAGCAGCTTGGCGGGTGGGACAGGGGGCCAGCCCCAGCATTTT
TRBV5-4	NA	TRBJ1-2	NA	CASSLTGINGYTF	TGTGCCAGCAGCCTGACAGGAATCAATGGCTACACCTTC
TRBV2	TRBD2	TRBJ2-7	NA	CASSEGASSGMAGYEQYF	TGTGCCAGCAGTGAGGGTGCCAGTAGCGGGATGGCGGGGTACGAGCAGTACTTC
TRBV14	TRBD2	TRBJ2-1	NA	CASSPGLAGSYNEQFF	TGTGCCAGCAGCCCAGGACTAGCGGGGTCGTACAATGAGCAGTTCTTC
TRBV4-1	NA	TRBJ2-7	NA	CASSPRQSLTYEQYF	TGCGCCAGCAGCCCCAGACAGAGCCTGACCTACGAGCAGTACTTC
TRBV30	NA	TRBJ2-1	NA	CAWGRYTYNEQFF	TGTGCCTGGGGGCGCTATACCTACAATGAGCAGTTCTTC
TRBV6-5	NA	TRBJ2-3	NA	CASNQGGRTDTQYF	TGTGCCAGCAATCAAGGAGGACGCACAGATACGCAGTATTTT
TRBV7-8	NA	TRBJ2-2	NA	CASSLDVPAHGGELFF	TGTGCCAGCAGCTTAGACGTCCCAGCGCATGGCGGGGAGCTGTTTTTT
TRBV9	NA	TRBJ1-3	once	CASSASRAYSGNTIYF	TGTGCCAGCAGCGCAAGCAGGGCCTACTCTGGAAACACCATATATTTT
TRBV30	TRBD2	TRBJ2-1	once	CAWSVGLAGHNEQFF	TGTGCCTGGAGTGTCGGGCTAGCGGGTCACAATGAGCAGTTCTTC
TRBV19	NA	TRBJ1-1	NA	CASSIRTTEAFF	TGTGCCAGTAGTATAAGGACCACTGAAGCTTTCTTT
TRBV30	NA	TRBJ2-3	NA	CAWSPPWGGNTDTQYF	TGTGCCTGGAGTCCCCCCTGGGGCGGGAATACAGATACGCAGTATTTT
TRBV5-6	NA	TRBJ2-3	NA	CASTGWADTQYF	TGTGCCAGCACTGGGTGGGCAGATACGCAGTATTTT
TRBV28	NA	TRBJ2-7	NA	CATGFVEQYF	TGTGCCACCGGTTTCGTCGAGCAGTACTTC
TRBV27	TRBD1	TRBJ1-2	once	CASSFLADRVGYTF	TGTGCCAGCAGTTTCCTTGCAGACAGGGTTGGCTACACCTTC
TRBV2	TRBD1	TRBJ2-7	NA	CASRWTGSYEQYF	TGTGCCAGCAGGTGGACAGGCTCCTACGAGCAGTACTTC
TRBV4-1	TRBD2	TRBJ2-1	NA	CASSQEGPSGRSYNEQFF	TGCGCCAGCAGCCAAGAGGGTCCTAGCGGGCGCTCCTACAATGAGCAGTTCTTC
TRBV5-4	TRBD2	TRBJ2-7	NA	CASSLGGQRGISYEQYF	TGTGCCAGCAGCTTGGGGGGCCAGCGGGGGATCTCCTACGAGCAGTACTTC
TRBV28	NA	TRBJ2-4	NA	CASSRRTGAKNIQYF	TGTGCCAGCAGCCGCAGGACGGGAGCCAAAAACATTCAGTACTTC
TRBV12-3/TRBV12-4	NA	TRBJ1-2	NA	CASSFKDDYGYTF	TGTGCCAGCAGTTTTAAGGATGATTATGGCTACACCTTC
TRBV27	TRBD2	TRBJ2-1	NA	CASSFGREHDVYNEQFF	TGTGCCAGCAGTTTCGGGCGGGAGCATGATGTTTACAATGAGCAGTTCTTC
TRBV5-8	TRBD2	TRBJ2-2	NA	CASRRPGLVPTGELFF	TGTGCCAGCAGGCGGCCGGGACTAGTACCCACCGGGGAGCTGTTTTTT
TRBV28	NA	TRBJ2-7	NA	CASSWVSGSSYEQYF	TGTGCCAGCAGTTGGGTGTCGGGTAGCTCCTACGAGCAGTACTTC
TRBV5-6	NA	TRBJ2-7	NA	CASSYSSEQYF	TGTGCCAGCAGCTATTCCAGCGAGCAGTACTTC
TRBV11-2	NA	TRBJ2-3	NA	CASTNREDTQYF	TGTGCCAGCACCAACCGGGAAGATACGCAGTATTTT
TRBV29-1	NA	TRBJ2-1	NA	CSSVAGSSYNEQFF	TGCAGCTCTGTAGCAGGGAGCTCCTACAATGAGCAGTTCTTC